This T cell receptor (beta chain) was found in a study of control samples from healthy donors and cancer patients. Germline V lookup: CDR1 LGHNA, CDR2 YSLEER. Trimming at V came to 6 bases and at J to 4 bases, leaving 12 bases not matched to a gene. This CDR3 contains 18 residues. This clone came up a few times. Sequencing used immunoSEQ multiplex PCR; TCRdb keeps in-frame clones, though not all of them. The sample records approximately 94,000 clones, around 83% being singletons. Sample: blood. This rearrangement joins TRBV4-3 to TRBJ2-1; 13 bases align to TRBD2. This sequence originates from a woman aged 45 to 65 in good health. In DNA form, the CDR3 reads TGCGCCAGCAGGAAAGGCGAGGGACTAGCGGGGACGTACAATGAGCAGTTCTTC. Amino acid sequence: CASRKGEGLAGTYNEQFF.